Each of the 3 T cell receptor beta chains below was sequenced from the same sample in a study of regulatory T cells in long-lasting Graves disease. CDR3 regions were amplified by Arm-PCR using iRepertoire HTBI primers to build TCR beta libraries. One entry per CDR3 protein results from TCRdb running MiXCR on the multiplex PCR reads. Among some 410,000 distinct CDR3 sequences, roughly 15% were seen once, and the ten largest hold roughly a tenth. Described time point: newly diagnosed GD, antithyroid drugs for less than 3 months. After RNA was extracted from PBMCs, the TCR library was made from it. These data were also reused for a study on T cells in Graves' hyperthyroidism and ophthalmopathy.

The sequencing here drew on peripheral blood mononuclear cells (PBMCs), taken at new diagnosis, from a patient treated with antithyroid drugs. The source of these receptors is a woman in her twenties or thirties with Graves disease.

This clonotype came up many times. The DNA for the CDR3 is TGTGCCAGCAGCCAACCTAGGCACCCGGACGAGCAGTACTTC. The encoded protein is CASSQPRHPDEQYF. The chain links TRBV14 to TRBJ2-7; no firm D call. V lost 2 bases and J 5 bases, leaving 13 bases between the germline ends. Germline V gives CDR1 SGHDN, CDR2 FVKESK. This CDR3 region has 14 residues.

V gene TRBV27 combines with J gene TRBJ1-1; D remains ambiguous. CDR3 length equals 14 residues. With 8 bases removed from V and 5 bases from J, the gap between germline ends came to 18 bases. Per germline, CDR1 MNHEY and CDR2 SMNVEV (reference sequence). This CDR3 reads CASPWPQATTEAFF. The DNA for the CDR3 is TGTGCCAGCCCGTGGCCCCAGGCGACAACTGAAGCTTTCTTT.

This clonotype was observed many times. The chain is built from TRBV6-1 and TRBJ1-1; D is ambiguous. The CDR3 length is 15 residues. The germline V and J ends were trimmed by 6 bases and 0 bases, with 14 bases remaining between them. CDR1 is MNHNS, CDR2 SASEGT, per germline. CDR3 in DNA: TGTGCCAGCAGGATCGGGGTGTGGTTGAACACTGAAGCTTTCTTT. Amino acid sequence: CASRIGVWLNTEAFF.